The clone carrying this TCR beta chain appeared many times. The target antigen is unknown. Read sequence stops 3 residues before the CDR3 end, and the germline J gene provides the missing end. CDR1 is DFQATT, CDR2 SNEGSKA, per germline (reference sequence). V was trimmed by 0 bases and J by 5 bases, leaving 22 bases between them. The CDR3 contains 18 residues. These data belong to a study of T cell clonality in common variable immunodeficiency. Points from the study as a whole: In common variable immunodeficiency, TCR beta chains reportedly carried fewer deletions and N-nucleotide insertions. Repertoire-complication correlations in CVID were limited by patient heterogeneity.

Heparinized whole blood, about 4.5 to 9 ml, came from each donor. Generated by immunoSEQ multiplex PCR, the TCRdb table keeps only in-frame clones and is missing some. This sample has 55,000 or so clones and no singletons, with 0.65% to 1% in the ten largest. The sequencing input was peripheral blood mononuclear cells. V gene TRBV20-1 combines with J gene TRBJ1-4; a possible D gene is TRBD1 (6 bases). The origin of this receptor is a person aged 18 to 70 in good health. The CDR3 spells CSARDPKTPQGTNEKLFF. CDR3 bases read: TGCAGTGCTAGAGACCCAAAAACTCCCCAGGGGACAAATGAAAAA.